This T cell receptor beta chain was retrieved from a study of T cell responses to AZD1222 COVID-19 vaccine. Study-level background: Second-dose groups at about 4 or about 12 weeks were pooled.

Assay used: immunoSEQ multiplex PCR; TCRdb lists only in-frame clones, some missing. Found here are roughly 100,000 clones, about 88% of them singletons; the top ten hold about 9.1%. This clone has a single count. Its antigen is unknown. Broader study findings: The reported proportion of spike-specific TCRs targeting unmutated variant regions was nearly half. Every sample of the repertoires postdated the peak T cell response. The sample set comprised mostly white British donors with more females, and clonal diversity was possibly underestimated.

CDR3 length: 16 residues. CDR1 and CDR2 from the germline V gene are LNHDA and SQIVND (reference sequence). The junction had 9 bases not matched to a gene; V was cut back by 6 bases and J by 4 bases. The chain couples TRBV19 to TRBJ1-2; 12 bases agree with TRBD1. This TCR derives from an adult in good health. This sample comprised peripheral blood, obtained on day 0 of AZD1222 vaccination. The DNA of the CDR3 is TGTGCCAGTAGCGCCGGGACAGGGGGCTTCTCCTATGGCTACACCTTC. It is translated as CASSAGTGGFSYGYTF.